This T cell receptor (beta chain) was observed in a study of T cells in Graves' hyperthyroidism and ophthalmopathy. Template material for amplifying TCR beta CDR3 regions consisted of RNA transcripts. TCR CDR3 regions were first amplified by RT-PCR with HTBI primers. Each CDR3 protein gets one entry after TCRdb re-called the multiplex PCR reads with MiXCR. Among about 560,000 distinct CDR3 sequences listed, less than 20% were seen once. This clonotype appeared many times. The DNA is omitted, as the CDR3 cannot be located on it reliably, and the CDR3 follows TCRdb's listing. The sample consisted of blood. This receptor was identified in a woman aged 25-40 years with Graves' hyperthyroidism.

The CDR3 sequence: CASILGGKDTQYF. This chain connects TRBV12-3 or TRBV12-4 to TRBJ2-3; no check of the table's D call, TRBD1, against the DNA was made. The CDR3 comprises 13 residues, both ends counted.